One sample yielded the 25 T cell receptor beta chains listed below, sequenced in a study of blood T cell repertoires in COVID-19. Assay: immunoSEQ multiplex PCR; the TCRdb copy retains only in-frame clones and omits some. The profile covers 150,000 to 200,000 clones, with 60% to 80% appearing a single time and approximately 15% taken by the ten largest. The sample comprised peripheral blood. These receptors all come from a man aged 55 to 70 with active or convalescent COVID-19.

This clone has a handful of counts. CDR3 residues: CASSFTTSWNTEAFF. CDR3 nucleotides: TGTGCCAGCAGTTTTACTACAAGTTGGAACACTGAAGCTTTCTTT. J is TRBJ1-1 and V is TRBV11-1; D uncertain. The CDR3 length is 15 residues. In germline, CDR1 is SGHAT, CDR2 FQDESV (reference sequence). Trimming removed 6 bases from V and 1 base from J, with 15 bases in between. Combining the CDR3 with reference TRBV11-1 and TRBJ1-1 gives the whole variable domain EAEVAQSPRYKITEKSQAVAFWCDPISGHATLYWYRQILGQGPELLVQFQDESVVDDSQLPKDRFSAERLKGVDSTLKIQPAELGDSAMYLCASSFTTSWNTEAFFGQGTRLTVV.

V gene TRBV3-1 (or the pseudogene TRBV3-2) combines with J gene TRBJ2-7, with D maybe TRBD2 (5 bases). With 4 bases removed from V and 1 base from J, the gap between germline ends came to 8 bases. The CDR3 sequence is 13 residues long. Per germline, CDR1 LGHDT and CDR2 YNNKEL (reference sequence). The CDR3 protein is CASSPPGSYEQYF. As DNA, the CDR3 is TGTGCCAGCAGCCCCCCGGGGTCCTACGAGCAGTACTTC.

The chain carries TRBV6-6 and TRBJ1-6; a possible D gene is TRBD1 (5 bases). The V gene lost 6 bases and the J gene lost 0 bases, with 27 bases spanning the gap. This CDR3 is built from 21 residues. CDR1 and CDR2 from the germline V gene are MNHNY and SVGAGI (reference sequence). The CDR3 sequence: CASSLPRPRGMLSSYNSPLHF. For the CDR3, the DNA is TGTGCCAGCAGCCTCCCCCGACCACGGGGGATGCTAAGCTCCTATAATTCACCCCTCCACTTT.

The rearrangement joins TRBV12-3 or TRBV12-4 to TRBJ2-3; weak D call: TRBD2 (5 bases). The CDR3 contains 13 residues. V dropped 6 bases and J dropped 6 bases, with 13 bases sitting between them. CDR3 DNA sequence: TGTGCCAGCAGCCAGCCTGGACTCGATACGCAGTATTTT. Translated, it gives CASSQPGLDTQYF.

The chain carries TRBV28 and TRBJ2-3; D call uncertain. The V end lost 8 bases, the J end lost 0 bases, and 18 bases lay between the germline ends. Germline V lookup: CDR1 MDHEN, CDR2 SYDVKM. The CDR3 is made up of 16 amino acids. CDR3 in DNA: TGTGCCAGCGAGACGGGTGAGCACTCTAGCACAGATACGCAGTATTTT. It encodes CASETGEHSSTDTQYF.

The chain is built from TRBV9 and TRBJ2-1; 7 bases fit TRBD1. Looked up from germline, CDR1 is SGDLS and CDR2 is YYNGEE. This CDR3 has 14 amino acids. The junction had 6 bases not matched to a gene; V was cut back by 0 bases and J by 9 bases. This CDR3 is CASSVETGFTEQFF. For the CDR3, the DNA is TGTGCCAGCAGCGTAGAGACAGGGTTCACTGAGCAGTTCTTC.

This chain uses TRBV5-1 with TRBJ2-7; D may be TRBD1 (6 bases). Germline values: CDR1 SGHRS, CDR2 YFSETQ. The length of the CDR3 is 13 residues. Deletions cut 4 bases from V and 6 bases from J, with 14 bases between. DNA of the CDR3: TGCGCCAGCAGCGCCGGGACACCCCCCGAGCAGTACTTC. This sequence encodes CASSAGTPPEQYF.

This chain joins TRBV29-1 and TRBJ2-1, with TRBD1 matching over 7 bases. This CDR3 contains 13 residues. The junction had 7 bases not matched to a gene; V was cut back by 4 bases and J by 7 bases. CDR1 is SQVTM and CDR2 is ANQGSEA in the germline V gene. In DNA form, the CDR3 reads TGCAGCGTTGCATCGCAGGGGGTGAATGAGCAGTTCTTC. Amino acid sequence: CSVASQGVNEQFF.

The V gene is TRBV6-2 or TRBV6-3, the J gene TRBJ2-7; 8 bases match TRBD2. Trimming took 0 bases from V and 3 from J; bases not matched to a gene: 7. CDR1 and CDR2 from the germline V gene are MNHEY and SVGEGT. The CDR3 sequence is 16 residues long. This CDR3 reads CASSYSAGRAFYEQYF. As DNA, the CDR3 is TGTGCCAGCAGTTACTCCGCCGGGAGGGCCTTCTACGAGCAGTACTTC.

The chain links TRBV5-1 to TRBJ1-3, with 8 bases aligning to TRBD1. This CDR3 contains 15 residues. Trimming took 6 bases from V and 3 from J; bases not matched to a gene: 8. Germline V gene sequence: CDR1 SGHRS, CDR2 YFSETQ. The CDR3: CASKPGTGRGNTIYF. For the CDR3, the DNA is TGCGCCAGCAAACCCGGGACAGGCCGTGGAAACACCATATATTTT.

The chain couples TRBV5-4 to TRBJ2-7, with D perhaps TRBD1 (6 bases). V lost 4 bases to trimming and J lost 4 bases, with 15 bases between them. Per the germline V gene, CDR1 is SGHNT and CDR2 is YYREEE (reference sequence). CDR3 length: 14 amino acids. The CDR3 sequence is CASSGPGHDYEQYF. Here the CDR3 DNA reads TGTGCCAGCAGCGGGCCGGGACACGATTACGAGCAGTACTTC. Full variable domain (outside the CDR3, taken from reference TRBV5-4 and TRBJ2-7): ETGVTQSPTHLIKTRGQQVTLRCSSQSGHNTVSWYQQALGQGPQFIFQYYREEENGRGNFPPRFSGLQFPNYSSELNVNALELDDSALYLCASSGPGHDYEQYFGPGTRLTVT.

This sequence joins TRBV5-5 and TRBJ2-3; 7 bases are shared with TRBD1. Per the germline V gene, CDR1 is SGHKS and CDR2 is YYEKEE (reference sequence). The CDR3 is 16 residues long. Trimming took 0 bases from V and 4 from J; bases not matched to a gene: 8. CDR3 nucleotide sequence: TGTGCCAGCAGCTTGGTGGCAGGGGGTAGGTCAGATACGCAGTATTTT. It yields the protein CASSLVAGGRSDTQYF.

The rearrangement links TRBV9 to TRBJ2-1, with TRBD1 identical over 11 bases. Germline V lookup: CDR1 SGDLS, CDR2 YYNGEE. V dropped 4 bases and J dropped 3; count of bases not matched to a gene: 6. CDR3 length equals 16 residues. The chain's CDR3 is CASSPSGQGVYNEQFF. Written as DNA, the CDR3 is TGTGCCAGCAGCCCCTCGGGACAGGGGGTCTACAATGAGCAGTTCTTC.

J is TRBJ1-5 and V is TRBV21-1; TRBD1, as called in the table, went unchecked against the DNA. TRBV21-1 is a pseudogene. The CDR3 extends over 17 amino acids. The CDR3 reads CASSPARGQTINQPQHF. As DNA, the CDR3 is TGTGCCAGCAGCCCGGCCCGGGGACAAACGATTAATCAGCCCCAGCATTTT.

This clone was seen a single time. This chain joins TRBV6-5 and TRBJ2-1; 8 bases match TRBD1. The CDR3 extends over 14 amino acids. J gave up 9 bases and V 2 bases, and 6 bases lay outside the gene matches. Germline V gene data show CDR1 as MNHEY and CDR2 as SVGAGI. CDR3 DNA sequence: TGTGCCAGCAGTTACAAGGACAGGGTCACTGAGCAGTTCTTC. Amino acids: CASSYKDRVTEQFF.

About this clone itself: The sample holds other DNA sequences that translate to the same CDR3. This chain uses TRBV28 with TRBJ1-2, with 8 bases fitting TRBD1. The germline V gene encodes CDR1 MDHEN and CDR2 SYDVKM. The length of the CDR3 is 13 residues. V was clipped by 2 bases and J by 8 bases; unmatched bases: 4. The CDR3 loop is CASSLQGAGGYTF. The DNA of the CDR3 is TGTGCCAGCAGTTTACAGGGGGCTGGGGGCTACACCTTC.

CDR3 region: CASSAGGPVYEQYF. The CDR3 DNA reads as TGCGCCAGCAGTGCGGGAGGGCCAGTATACGAGCAGTACTTC. This chain joins TRBV10-2 and TRBJ2-7, with 8 bases aligning to TRBD2. The V gene's germline CDR1 is WSHSY and CDR2 SAAADI. This CDR3 has 14 residues. V lost 4 bases and J lost 4; bases outside the gene matches: 6.

This clone was found a few times. The J gene is TRBJ2-7, the V gene TRBV5-1; D gene uncertain. Germline V gene data show CDR1 as SGHRS and CDR2 as YFSETQ. The V and J ends lost 2 bases and 0 bases respectively, with 6 bases between them. The length of the CDR3 is 13 residues. The CDR3 sequence is CASSLYSSYEQYF. CDR3 nucleotides: TGCGCCAGCAGCTTATACAGCTCCTACGAGCAGTACTTC.

This clone was seen more than once but under ten times. The chain is built from TRBV7-9 and TRBJ2-3, with 7 positions matching TRBD2. Germline values: CDR1 SEHNR, CDR2 FQNEAQ (reference sequence). V trimming: 10 bases; J trimming: 0 bases; junction bases outside the gene matches: 10. The CDR3 totals 15 residues. The DNA of the CDR3 is TGTGCCACCCCCCGGCGGGAGACTAGCACAGATACGCAGTATTTT. This sequence encodes CATPRRETSTDTQYF.

The chain recombines TRBV5-5 with TRBJ2-7, with D possibly matching TRBD2 (6 bases). The germline V and J ends were trimmed by 1 base and 0 bases, with 17 bases remaining between them. Germline V gene lookup returns CDR1 SGHKS and CDR2 YYEKEE (reference sequence). This CDR3 is built from 17 residues. CDR3 sequence: CASSLRPSDSYSYEQYF. CDR3 nucleotides: TGTGCCAGCAGCTTGCGTCCTAGCGACTCCTACTCCTACGAGCAGTACTTC.

The V gene is TRBV7-2, the J gene TRBJ2-7; D remains ambiguous. Germline V gene data show CDR1 as SGHTA and CDR2 as FQGNSA. This CDR3 contains 14 residues. With 4 bases removed from V and 0 bases from J, the gap between germline ends came to 10 bases. CDR3 amino acids: CASSSETVSYEQYF. The DNA of the CDR3 is TGTGCCAGCAGCTCAGAGACTGTCTCCTACGAGCAGTACTTC.

The V call is TRBV4-1, the J call TRBJ1-1; TRBD1 aligns across 7 bases. The V and J ends lost 0 bases and 0 bases, in that order; junction bases with no gene match: 10. The CDR3 is 18 amino acids. Germline V gene sequence: CDR1 MGHRA, CDR2 YSYEKL. The CDR3 protein is CASSQEVTGEYMNTEAFF. In DNA, the CDR3 is TGCGCCAGCAGCCAAGAGGTTACAGGGGAGTACATGAACACTGAAGCTTTCTTT.

The genes are TRBV7-9 and TRBJ2-7; D unclear. V lost 6 bases and J 5 bases, leaving 17 bases between the germline ends. CDR3 length: 14 amino acids. Germline CDR1 is SEHNR and CDR2 is FQNEAQ (reference sequence). CDR3 nucleotides: TGTGCCAGCAGTCGATACAGTATGGTCCACGAGCAGTACTTC. The encoded protein is CASSRYSMVHEQYF.

The J gene is TRBJ1-1, the V gene TRBV5-4; no reliable D call. V dropped 2 bases and J dropped 2 bases, with 10 bases sitting between them. From germline, CDR1 is SGHNT and CDR2 YYREEE (reference sequence). The CDR3 runs 14 residues. The CDR3 region is CASSFLKLNTEAFF. As DNA, the CDR3 is TGTGCCAGCAGCTTTCTGAAACTAAACACTGAAGCTTTCTTT.

With respect to this clone: Other DNA sequences in this sample translate to the same CDR3. Here the CDR3 DNA reads TGTGCTGCCCGGGGCACCGGGGAGCTGTTTTTT. This encodes CAARGTGELFF. The V call is TRBV6-5, the J call TRBJ2-2; D perhaps matches TRBD2 (5 bases). This CDR3 comprises 11 residues. CDR1 and CDR2 from the germline V gene are MNHEY and SVGAGI.